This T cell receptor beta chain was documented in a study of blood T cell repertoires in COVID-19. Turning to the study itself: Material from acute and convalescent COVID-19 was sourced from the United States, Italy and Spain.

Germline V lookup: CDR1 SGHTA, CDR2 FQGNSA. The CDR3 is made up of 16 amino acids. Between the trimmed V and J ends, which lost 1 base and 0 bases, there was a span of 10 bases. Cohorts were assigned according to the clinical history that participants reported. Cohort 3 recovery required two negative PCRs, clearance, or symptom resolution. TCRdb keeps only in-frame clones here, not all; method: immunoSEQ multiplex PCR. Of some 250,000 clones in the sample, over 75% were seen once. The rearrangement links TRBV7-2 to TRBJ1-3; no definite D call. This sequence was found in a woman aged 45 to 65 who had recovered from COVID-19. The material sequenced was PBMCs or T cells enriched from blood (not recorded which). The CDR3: CASSLVSHRSGNTIYF. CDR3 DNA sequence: TGTGCCAGCAGCTTAGTTAGCCACCGCTCTGGAAACACCATATATTTT.